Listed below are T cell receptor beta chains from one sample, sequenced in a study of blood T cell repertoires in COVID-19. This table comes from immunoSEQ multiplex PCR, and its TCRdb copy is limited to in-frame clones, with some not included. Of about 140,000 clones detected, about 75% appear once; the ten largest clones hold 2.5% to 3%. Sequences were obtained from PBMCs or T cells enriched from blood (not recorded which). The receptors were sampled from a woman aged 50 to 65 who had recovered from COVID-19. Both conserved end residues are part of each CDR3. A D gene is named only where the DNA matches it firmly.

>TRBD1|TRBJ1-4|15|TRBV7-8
CASSTQGKTNEKLFF
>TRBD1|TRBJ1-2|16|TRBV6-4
CASSAYQGDAFEGYTF
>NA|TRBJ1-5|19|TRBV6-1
CASSEGSRAEVYSNQPQHF
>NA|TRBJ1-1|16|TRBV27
CASSEFIMGVNTEAFF
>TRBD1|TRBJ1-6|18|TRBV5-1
CASSLEGDRAGLKSPLHF
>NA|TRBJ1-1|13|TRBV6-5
CASSYQRGTEAFF
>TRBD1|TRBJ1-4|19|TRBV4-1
CASSWTGFDEFATNEKLFF
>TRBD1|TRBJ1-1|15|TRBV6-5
CASSHQGEMNTEAFF
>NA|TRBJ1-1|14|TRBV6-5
CASRKDLLNTEAFF
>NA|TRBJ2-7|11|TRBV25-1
CASSGAYEQYF
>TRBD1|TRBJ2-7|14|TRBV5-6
CASSTGQGAYEQYF
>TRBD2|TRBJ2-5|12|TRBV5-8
CASGGGKETQYF
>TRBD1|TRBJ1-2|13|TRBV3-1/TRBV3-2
CASSATGDYGYTF
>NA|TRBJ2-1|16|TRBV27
CASTRGLLSSYNEQFF
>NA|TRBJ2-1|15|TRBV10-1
CASGPGAGKRDEQFF
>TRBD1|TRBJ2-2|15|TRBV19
CASSLQRGRRGELFF
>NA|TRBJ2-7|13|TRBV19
CASSIDPQREQYF
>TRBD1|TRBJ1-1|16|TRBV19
CASSPDRGQGVTEAFF
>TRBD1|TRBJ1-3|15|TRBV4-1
CASSRGQGAGNTIYF
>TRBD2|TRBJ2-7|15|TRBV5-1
CASSSGLAGSYEQYF
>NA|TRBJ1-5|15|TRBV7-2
CASSLFLSRDQPQHF
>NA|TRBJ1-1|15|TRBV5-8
CASSWGQGANTEAFF
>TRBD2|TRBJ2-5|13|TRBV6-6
CASSGGLQETQYF
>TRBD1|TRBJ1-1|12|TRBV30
CAWEDRGTEAFF
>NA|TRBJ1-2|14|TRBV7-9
CASSPGIWGHGYTF
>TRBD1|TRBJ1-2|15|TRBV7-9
CASSIDRGWLYGYTF
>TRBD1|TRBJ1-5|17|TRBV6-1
CASSASWATGFSQPQHF
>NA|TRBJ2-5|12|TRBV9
CASTSTGETQYF
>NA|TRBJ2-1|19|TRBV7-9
CASSLRSSGPQRGYNEQFF
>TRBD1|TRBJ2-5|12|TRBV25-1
CASSTLTGSQYF
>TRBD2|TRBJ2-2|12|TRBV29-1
CSSGENTGELFF